The present T cell receptor beta chain was sequenced within a study of cytomegalovirus exposure and HLA in healthy donors. Study-wide context: Roughly 80 million unique TCRs from HLA-typed donors made up an early data release. Study-wide points: In a later analysis, a genetic analysis reported fewer productive-TCR N-insertions in an Asian-associated ancestry cluster than the cohort average. In an earlier analysis, about 87% or about 30%: the productive usage of most TCR beta V segments.

PCR amplification relied on 60 Vbeta primers (plus 13 Jbeta primers). The repertoire was sequenced with immunoSEQ multiplex PCR; TCRdb's copy has only in-frame clones and lacks some. The repertoire holds some 120,000 clones, with 80% to 85% as singletons. The germline gives CDR1 LNHNV, CDR2 YYDKDF (reference sequence). After removal of 3 bases from V and 3 bases from J, the junction contained 1 base not matched to a gene. The CDR3 has 14 amino acids. This clone was counted once. Its matching antigen is unknown. Sequencing was done on a sample of PBMCs. The receptor's source is a human donor in good health. The chain has TRBV15 and TRBJ2-7; 11 bases are a match to TRBD1. Here the CDR3 reads CATSRGTGGYEQYF. The CDR3 DNA reads as TGTGCCACCAGCAGGGGGACAGGGGGCTACGAGCAGTACTTC.